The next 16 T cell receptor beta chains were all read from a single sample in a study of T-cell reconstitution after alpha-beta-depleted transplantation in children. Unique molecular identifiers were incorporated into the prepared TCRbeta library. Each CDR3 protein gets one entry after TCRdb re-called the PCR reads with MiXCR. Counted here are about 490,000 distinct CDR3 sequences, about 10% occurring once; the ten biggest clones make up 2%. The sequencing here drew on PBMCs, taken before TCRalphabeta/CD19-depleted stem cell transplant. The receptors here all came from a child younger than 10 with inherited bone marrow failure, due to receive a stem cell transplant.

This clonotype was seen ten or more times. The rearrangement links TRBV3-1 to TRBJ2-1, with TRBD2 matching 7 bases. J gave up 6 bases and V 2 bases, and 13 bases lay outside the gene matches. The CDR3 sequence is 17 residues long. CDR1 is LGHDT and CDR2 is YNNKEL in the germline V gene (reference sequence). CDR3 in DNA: TGTGCCAGCAGCCAATTGTATTCGGGCGGGAGAAGCAATGAGCAGTTCTTC. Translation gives CASSQLYSGGRSNEQFF.

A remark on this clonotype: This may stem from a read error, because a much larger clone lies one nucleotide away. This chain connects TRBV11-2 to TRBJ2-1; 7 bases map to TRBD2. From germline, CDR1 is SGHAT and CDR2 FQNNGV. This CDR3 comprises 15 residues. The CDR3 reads CASSFITSEPNEQSF. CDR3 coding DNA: TGTGCCAGCAGCTTTATAACTAGCGAGCCCAATGAGCAGTCCTTC.

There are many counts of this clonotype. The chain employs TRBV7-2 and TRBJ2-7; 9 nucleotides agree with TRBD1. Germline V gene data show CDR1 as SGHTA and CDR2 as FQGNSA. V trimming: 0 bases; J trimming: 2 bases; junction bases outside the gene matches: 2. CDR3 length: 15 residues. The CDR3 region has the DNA TGTGCCAGCAGCTTAGCCGGACAGGGGACCTACGAGCAGTACTTC. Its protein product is CASSLAGQGTYEQYF.

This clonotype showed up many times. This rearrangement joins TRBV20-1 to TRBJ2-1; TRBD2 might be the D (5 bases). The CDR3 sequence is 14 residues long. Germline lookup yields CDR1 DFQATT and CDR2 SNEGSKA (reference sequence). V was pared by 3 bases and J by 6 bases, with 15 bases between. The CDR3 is CSARGWTPRNEQFF. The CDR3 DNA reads TGCAGTGCTAGGGGATGGACTCCGCGCAATGAGCAGTTCTTC.

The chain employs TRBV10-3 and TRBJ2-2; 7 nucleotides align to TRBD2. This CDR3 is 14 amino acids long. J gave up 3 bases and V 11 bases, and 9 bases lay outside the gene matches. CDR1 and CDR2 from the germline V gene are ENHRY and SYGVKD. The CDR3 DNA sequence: TGTGCCGGCCGGCGGGAGCGCCACACCGGGGAGCTGTTTTTT. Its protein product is CAGRRERHTGELFF.

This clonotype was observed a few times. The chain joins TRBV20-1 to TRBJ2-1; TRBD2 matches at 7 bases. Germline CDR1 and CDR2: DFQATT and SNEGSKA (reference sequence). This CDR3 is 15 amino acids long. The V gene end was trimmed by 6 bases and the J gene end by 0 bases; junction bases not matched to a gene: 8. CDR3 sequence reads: CSARPGGSSYNEQFF. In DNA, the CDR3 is TGCAGTGCCCGACCCGGGGGGAGCTCCTACAATGAGCAGTTCTTC.

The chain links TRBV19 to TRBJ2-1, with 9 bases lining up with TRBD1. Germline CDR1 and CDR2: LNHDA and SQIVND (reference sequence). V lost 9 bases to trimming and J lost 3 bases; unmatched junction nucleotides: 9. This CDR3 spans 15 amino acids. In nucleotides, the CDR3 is TGTGCCAGGCGCCCGGACAGGGGCGGCTACAATGAGCAGTTCTTC. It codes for CARRPDRGGYNEQFF.

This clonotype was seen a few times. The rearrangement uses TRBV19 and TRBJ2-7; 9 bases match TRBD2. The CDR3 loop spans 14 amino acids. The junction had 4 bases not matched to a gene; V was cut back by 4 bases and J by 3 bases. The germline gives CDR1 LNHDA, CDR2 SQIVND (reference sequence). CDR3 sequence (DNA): TGTGCCAGTAGTACGGCGGGAGGGGACTACGAGCAGTACTTC. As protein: CASSTAGGDYEQYF.

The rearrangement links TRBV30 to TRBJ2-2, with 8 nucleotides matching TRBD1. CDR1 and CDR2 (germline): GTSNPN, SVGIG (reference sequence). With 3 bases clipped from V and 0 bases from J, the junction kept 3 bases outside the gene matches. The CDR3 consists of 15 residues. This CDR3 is CAWRAGGANTGELFF. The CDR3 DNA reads TGTGCCTGGAGGGCAGGGGGCGCGAACACCGGGGAGCTGTTTTTT. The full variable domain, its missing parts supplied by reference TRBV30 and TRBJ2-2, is SQTIHQWPATLVQPVGSPLSLECTVEGTSNPNLYWYRQAAGRGLQLLFYSVGIGQISSEVPQNLSASRPQDRQFILSSKKLLLSDSGFYLCAWRAGGANTGELFFGEGSRLTVL.

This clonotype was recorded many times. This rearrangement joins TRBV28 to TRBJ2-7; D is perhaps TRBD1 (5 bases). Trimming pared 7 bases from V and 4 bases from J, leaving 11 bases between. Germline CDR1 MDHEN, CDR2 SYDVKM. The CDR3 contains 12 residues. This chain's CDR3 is CASTQGVYEQYF. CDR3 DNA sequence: TGTGCCAGCACTCAGGGTGTGTACGAGCAGTACTTC. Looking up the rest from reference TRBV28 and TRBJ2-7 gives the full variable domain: DVKVTQSSRYLVKRTGEKVFLECVQDMDHENMFWYRQDPGLGLRLIYFSYDVKMKEKGDIPEGYSVSREKKERFSLILESASTNQTSMYLCASTQGVYEQYFGPGTRLTVT.

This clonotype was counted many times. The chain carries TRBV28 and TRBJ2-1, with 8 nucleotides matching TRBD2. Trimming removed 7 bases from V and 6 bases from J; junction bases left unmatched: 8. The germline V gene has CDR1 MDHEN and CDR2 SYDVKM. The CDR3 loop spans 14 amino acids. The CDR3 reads CASIPLAGPNEQFF. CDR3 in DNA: TGTGCCAGCATTCCGCTAGCGGGTCCCAATGAGCAGTTCTTC.

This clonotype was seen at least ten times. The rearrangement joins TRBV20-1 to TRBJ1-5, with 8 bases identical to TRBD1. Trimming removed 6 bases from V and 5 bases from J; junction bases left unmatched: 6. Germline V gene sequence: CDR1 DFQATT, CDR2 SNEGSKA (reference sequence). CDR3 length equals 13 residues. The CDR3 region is CSAAGTGDQPQHF. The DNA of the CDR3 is TGCAGTGCCGCCGGGACAGGTGATCAGCCCCAGCATTTT.

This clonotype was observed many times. The chain's CDR3 is CASSFIRGGEKLFF. CDR3 nucleotides: TGTGCCAGCAGTTTCATCCGGGGAGGAGAAAAACTGTTTTTT. V and J are TRBV28 and TRBJ1-4; D gene uncertain. V was trimmed by 3 bases and J by 8 bases, leaving 13 bases between them. Germline CDR1 MDHEN, CDR2 SYDVKM. CDR3 size: 14 residues.

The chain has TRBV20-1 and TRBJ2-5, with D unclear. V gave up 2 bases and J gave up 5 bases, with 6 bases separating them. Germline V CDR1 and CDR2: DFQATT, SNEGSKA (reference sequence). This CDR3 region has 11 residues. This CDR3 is CSARNRETQYF. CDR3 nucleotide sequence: TGCAGTGCTAGAAACCGGGAGACCCAGTACTTC.

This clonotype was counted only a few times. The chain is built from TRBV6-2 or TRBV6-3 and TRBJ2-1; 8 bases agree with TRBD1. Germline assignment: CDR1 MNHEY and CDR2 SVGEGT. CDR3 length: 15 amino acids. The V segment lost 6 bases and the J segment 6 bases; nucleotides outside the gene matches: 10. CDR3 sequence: CASSISGGWGNEQFF. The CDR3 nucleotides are TGTGCCAGCAGCATATCAGGGGGCTGGGGCAATGAGCAGTTCTTC.

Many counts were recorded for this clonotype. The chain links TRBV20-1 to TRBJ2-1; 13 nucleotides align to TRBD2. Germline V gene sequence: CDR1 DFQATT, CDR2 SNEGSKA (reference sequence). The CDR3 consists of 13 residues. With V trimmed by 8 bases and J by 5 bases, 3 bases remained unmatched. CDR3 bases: TGCAGTCCCGGGACTAGCGGGGACAATGAGCAGTTCTTC. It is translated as CSPGTSGDNEQFF.